This T cell receptor beta chain derives from a study of T cell changes during pregnancy in multiple sclerosis. The CDR3 is 15 amino acids. V gave up 5 bases and J gave up 8 bases; unmatched junction bases: 8. CDR1 is SGDLS and CDR2 is YYNGEE in the germline V gene. This clone has more than one count but fewer than ten. Using immunoSEQ multiplex PCR, the repertoire was profiled, and TCRdb retains in-frame clones only, with some absent. The sample records tens of thousands of clones, 90% being singletons. This sequence was found in a female donor in good health, enrolled as a control in a pregnancy study. Sequencing used peripheral blood, obtained in the first trimester of pregnancy. The J gene is TRBJ1-6, the V gene TRBV9; 9 nucleotides line up with TRBD1. Here the CDR3 DNA reads TGTGCCAGCAGTGGACAGGGGAGTCTTGATTCACCCCTCCACTTT. Amino acid sequence: CASSGQGSLDSPLHF.